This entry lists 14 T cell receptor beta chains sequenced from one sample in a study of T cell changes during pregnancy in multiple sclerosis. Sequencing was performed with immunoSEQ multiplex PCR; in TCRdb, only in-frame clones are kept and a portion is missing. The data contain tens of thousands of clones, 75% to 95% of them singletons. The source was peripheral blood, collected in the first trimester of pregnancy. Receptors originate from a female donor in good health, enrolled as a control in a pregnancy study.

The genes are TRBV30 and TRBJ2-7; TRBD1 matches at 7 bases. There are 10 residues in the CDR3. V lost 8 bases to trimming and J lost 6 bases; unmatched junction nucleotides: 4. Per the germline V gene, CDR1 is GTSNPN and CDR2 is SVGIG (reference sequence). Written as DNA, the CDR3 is TGTGCCGCGTCAGGGGGCGAGCAGTACTTC. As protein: CAASGGEQYF. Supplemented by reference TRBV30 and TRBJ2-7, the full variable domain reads SQTIHQWPATLVQPVGSPLSLECTVEGTSNPNLYWYRQAAGRGLQLLFYSVGIGQISSEVPQNLSASRPQDRQFILSSKKLLLSDSGFYLCAASGGEQYFGPGTRLTVT.

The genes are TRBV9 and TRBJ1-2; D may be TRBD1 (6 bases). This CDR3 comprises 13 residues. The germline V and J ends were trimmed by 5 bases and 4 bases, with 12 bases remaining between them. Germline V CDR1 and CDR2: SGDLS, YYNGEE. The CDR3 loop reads CASSTARGYGYTF. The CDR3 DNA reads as TGTGCCAGCAGTACCGCCAGGGGCTATGGCTACACCTTC.

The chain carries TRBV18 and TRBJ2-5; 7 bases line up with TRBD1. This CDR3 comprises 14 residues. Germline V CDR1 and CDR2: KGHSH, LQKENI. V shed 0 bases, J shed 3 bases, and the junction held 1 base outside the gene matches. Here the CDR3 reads CASSPPTGKETQYF. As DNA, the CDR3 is TGTGCCAGCTCACCACCGACAGGGAAAGAGACCCAGTACTTC.

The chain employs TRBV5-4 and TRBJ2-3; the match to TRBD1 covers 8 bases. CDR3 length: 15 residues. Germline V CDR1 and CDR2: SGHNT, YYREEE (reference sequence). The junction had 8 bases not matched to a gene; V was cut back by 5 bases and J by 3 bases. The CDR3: CASSPHRGLTDTQYF. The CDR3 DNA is TGTGCCAGCAGTCCACACAGGGGGTTAACAGATACGCAGTATTTT.

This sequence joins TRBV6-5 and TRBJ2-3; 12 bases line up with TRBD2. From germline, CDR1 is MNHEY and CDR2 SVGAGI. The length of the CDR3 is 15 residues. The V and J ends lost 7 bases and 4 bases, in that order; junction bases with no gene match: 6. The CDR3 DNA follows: TGTGCCAGCATTAGACTAGCGGGAGTTTCAGATACGCAGTATTTT. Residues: CASIRLAGVSDTQYF.

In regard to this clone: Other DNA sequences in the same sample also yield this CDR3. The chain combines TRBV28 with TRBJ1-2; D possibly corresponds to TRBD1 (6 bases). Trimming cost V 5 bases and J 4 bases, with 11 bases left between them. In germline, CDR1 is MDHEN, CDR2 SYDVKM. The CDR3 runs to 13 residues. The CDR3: CASSPQGSYGYTF. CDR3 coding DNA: TGTGCCAGCAGTCCACAGGGTTCCTATGGCTACACCTTC.

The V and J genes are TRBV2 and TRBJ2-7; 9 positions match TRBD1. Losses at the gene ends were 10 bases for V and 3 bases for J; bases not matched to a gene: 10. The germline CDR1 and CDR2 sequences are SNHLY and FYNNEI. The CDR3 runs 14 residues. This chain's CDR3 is CATLTGTGNYEQYF. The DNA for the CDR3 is TGTGCCACACTAACCGGGACAGGGAACTACGAGCAGTACTTC.

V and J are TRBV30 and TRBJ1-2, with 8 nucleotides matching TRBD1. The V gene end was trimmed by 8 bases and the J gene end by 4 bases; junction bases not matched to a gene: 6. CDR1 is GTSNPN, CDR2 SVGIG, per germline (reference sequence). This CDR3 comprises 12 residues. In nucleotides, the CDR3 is TGTGCCGGCAGACAGGGGTTCTATGGCTACACCTTC. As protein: CAGRQGFYGYTF.

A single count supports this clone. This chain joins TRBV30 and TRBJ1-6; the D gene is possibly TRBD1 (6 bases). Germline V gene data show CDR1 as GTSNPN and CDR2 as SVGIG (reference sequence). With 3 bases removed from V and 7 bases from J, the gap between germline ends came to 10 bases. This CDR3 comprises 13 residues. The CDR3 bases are TGTGCCTGGAGGGGGGGGCCCAATTCACCCCTCCACTTT. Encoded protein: CAWRGGPNSPLHF.

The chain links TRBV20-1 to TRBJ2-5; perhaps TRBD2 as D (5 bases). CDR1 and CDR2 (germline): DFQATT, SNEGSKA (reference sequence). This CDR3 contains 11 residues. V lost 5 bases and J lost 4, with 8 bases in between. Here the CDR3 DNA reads TGCAGTGCTCGGACTGGAGAGACCCAGTACTTC. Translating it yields CSARTGETQYF.

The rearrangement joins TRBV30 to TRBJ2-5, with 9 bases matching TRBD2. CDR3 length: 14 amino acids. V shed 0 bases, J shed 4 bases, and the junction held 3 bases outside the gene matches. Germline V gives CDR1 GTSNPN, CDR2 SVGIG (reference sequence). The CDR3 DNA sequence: TGTGCCTGGAGTGTAGGCGGGGGGGCAGAGACCCAGTACTTC. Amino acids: CAWSVGGGAETQYF.

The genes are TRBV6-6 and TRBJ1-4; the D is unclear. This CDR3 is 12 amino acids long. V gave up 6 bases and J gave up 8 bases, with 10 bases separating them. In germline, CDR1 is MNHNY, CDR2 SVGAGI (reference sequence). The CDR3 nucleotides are TGTGCCAGCAGCCCCCAGGCGGAAAAACTGTTTTTT. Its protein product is CASSPQAEKLFF.

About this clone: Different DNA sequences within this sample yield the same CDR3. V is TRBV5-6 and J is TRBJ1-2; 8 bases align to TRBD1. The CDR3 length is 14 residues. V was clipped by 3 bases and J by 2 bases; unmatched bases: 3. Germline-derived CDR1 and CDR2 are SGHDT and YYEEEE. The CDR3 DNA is TGTGCCAGCAGCTGGGGACAGGCCAACTATGGCTACACCTTC. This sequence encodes CASSWGQANYGYTF.

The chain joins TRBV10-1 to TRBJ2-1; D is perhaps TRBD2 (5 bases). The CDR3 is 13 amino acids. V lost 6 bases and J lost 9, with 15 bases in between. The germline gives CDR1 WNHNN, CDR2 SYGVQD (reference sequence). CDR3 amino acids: CASSQRDAGEQFF. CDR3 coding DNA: TGCGCCAGCAGCCAGAGGGATGCGGGTGAGCAGTTCTTC.